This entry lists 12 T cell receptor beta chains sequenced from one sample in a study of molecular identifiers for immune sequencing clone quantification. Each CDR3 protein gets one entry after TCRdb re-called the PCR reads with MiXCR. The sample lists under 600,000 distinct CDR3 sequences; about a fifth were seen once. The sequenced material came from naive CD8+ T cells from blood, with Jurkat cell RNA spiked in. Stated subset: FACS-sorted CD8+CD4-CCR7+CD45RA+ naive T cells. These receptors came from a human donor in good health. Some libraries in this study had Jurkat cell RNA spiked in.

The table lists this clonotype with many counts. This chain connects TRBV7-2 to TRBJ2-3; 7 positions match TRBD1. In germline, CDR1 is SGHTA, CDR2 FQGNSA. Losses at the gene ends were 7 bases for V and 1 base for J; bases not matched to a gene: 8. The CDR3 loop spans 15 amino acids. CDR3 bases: TGTGCCAGCACCAACCCCGACAGGGGCACAGATACGCAGTATTTT. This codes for CASTNPDRGTDTQYF.

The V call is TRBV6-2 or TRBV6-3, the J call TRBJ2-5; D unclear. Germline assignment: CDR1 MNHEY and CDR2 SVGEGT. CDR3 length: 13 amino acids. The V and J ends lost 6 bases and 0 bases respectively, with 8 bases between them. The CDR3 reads CASRELNQETQYF. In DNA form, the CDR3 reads TGTGCCAGCAGGGAGCTTAACCAAGAGACCCAGTACTTC.

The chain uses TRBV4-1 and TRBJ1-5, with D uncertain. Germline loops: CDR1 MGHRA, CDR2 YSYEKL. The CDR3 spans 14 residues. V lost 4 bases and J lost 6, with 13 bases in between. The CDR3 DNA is TGCGCCAGCAGCCTAGTCGGGGAGGGTCAGCCCCAGCATTTT. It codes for CASSLVGEGQPQHF.

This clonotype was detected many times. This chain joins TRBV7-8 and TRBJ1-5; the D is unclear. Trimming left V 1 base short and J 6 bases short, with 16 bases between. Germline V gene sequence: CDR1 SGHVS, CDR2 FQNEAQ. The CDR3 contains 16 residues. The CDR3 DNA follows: TGTGCCAGCAGCTTAGTTAACTGGGGAGAACGTCAGCCCCAGCATTTT. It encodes CASSLVNWGERQPQHF.

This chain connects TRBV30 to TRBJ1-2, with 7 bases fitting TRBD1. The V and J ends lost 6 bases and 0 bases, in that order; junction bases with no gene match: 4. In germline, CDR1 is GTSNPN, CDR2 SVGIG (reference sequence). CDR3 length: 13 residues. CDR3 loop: CACWDSSNYGYTF. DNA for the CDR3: TGTGCCTGCTGGGACAGCTCTAACTATGGCTACACCTTC.

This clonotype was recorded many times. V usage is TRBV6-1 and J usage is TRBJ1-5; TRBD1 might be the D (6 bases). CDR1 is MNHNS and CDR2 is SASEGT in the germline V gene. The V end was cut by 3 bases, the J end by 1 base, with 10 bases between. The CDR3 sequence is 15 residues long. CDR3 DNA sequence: TGTGCCAGCAGTGAGACAGGCCTGAGCAATCAGCCCCAGCATTTT. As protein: CASSETGLSNQPQHF.

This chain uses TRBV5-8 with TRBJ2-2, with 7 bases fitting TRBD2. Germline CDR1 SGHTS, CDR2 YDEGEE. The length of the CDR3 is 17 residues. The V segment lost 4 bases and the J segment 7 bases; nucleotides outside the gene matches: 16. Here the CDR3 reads CASSHDFLAGDHGELFF. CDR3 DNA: TGTGCCAGCAGCCACGACTTTCTGGCGGGAGATCACGGGGAGCTGTTTTTT.

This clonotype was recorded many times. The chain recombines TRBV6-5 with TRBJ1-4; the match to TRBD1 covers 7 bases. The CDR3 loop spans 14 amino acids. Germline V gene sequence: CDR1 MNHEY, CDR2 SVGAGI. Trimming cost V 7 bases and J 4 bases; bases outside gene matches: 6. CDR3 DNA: TGTGCCAGCACCCCGACAGGGAATAATGAAAAACTGTTTTTT. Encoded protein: CASTPTGNNEKLFF.

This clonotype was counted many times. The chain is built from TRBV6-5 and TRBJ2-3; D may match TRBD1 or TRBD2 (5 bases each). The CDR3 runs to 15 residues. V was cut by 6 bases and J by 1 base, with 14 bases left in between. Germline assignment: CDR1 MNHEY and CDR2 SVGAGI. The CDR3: CASRHRDGGTDTQYF. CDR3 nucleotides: TGTGCCAGCAGGCACCGGGACGGGGGCACAGATACGCAGTATTTT.

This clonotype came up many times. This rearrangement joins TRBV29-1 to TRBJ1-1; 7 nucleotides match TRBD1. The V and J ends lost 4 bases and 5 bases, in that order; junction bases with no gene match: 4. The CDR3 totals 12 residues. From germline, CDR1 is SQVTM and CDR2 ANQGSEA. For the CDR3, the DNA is TGCAGCGTTGGCCAGGGGGAGACTGAAGCTTTCTTT. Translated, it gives CSVGQGETEAFF.

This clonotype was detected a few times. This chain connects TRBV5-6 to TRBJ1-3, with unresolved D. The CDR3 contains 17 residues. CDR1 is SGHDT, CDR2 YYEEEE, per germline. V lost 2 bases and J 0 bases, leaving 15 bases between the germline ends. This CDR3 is CASSFGPGPDSGNTIYF. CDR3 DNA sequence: TGTGCCAGCAGCTTTGGGCCAGGACCGGACTCTGGAAACACCATATATTTT.

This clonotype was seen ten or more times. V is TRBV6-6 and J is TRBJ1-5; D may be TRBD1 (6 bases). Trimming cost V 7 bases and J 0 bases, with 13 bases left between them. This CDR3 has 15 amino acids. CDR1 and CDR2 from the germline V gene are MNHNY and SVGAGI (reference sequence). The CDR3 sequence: CASTRTVYSNQPQHF. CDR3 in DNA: TGTGCCAGCACCCGGACAGTCTATAGCAATCAGCCCCAGCATTTT.